Below, one T cell receptor beta chain is given with its context. V was cut by 2 bases and J by 3 bases, with 5 bases left in between. Germline V gene lookup returns CDR1 MNHNS and CDR2 SASEGT. The CDR3 loop spans 14 amino acids. Only in-frame clones appear in the TCRdb table, and some are missing; sequencing was by immunoSEQ multiplex PCR. This sample yields about 68,000 clones, of which about 89% are seen a single time; about 0.92% belongs to the top ten. This entry belongs to a study of T cell changes during pregnancy in multiple sclerosis. The sequence was obtained from a female donor with multiple sclerosis, enrolled in a pregnancy study. The sample in question was peripheral blood, obtained in the second trimester of pregnancy. The chain uses TRBV6-1 and TRBJ2-6, with D hard to call. In DNA, the CDR3 is TGTGCCAGCAGTGAAACGGGTGGGGCCAACGTCCTGACTTTC. It specifies CASSETGGANVLTF.